These T cell receptor beta chains were read from a single sample in a study of persistence of HIV-infected CD4 T cells. Sequencing used immunoSEQ multiplex PCR; TCRdb keeps in-frame clones, though not all of them. The table lists about 43,000 clones, around 82% of them singletons. Which antigens these TCRs recognize remains unknown. Sequences were derived from CD4+ T cells sorted from PBMCs after approximately 19-hour stimulation, sampled from a patient who received antiretroviral therapy. The origin of the receptors is an adult man with HIV who was CMV-seropositive. Each CDR3 is given with its conserved first and last residue.

j_gene,v_gene,CDR3aa
TRBJ1-5,TRBV19,CASSPTGGKGRSNQPQHF
TRBJ1-1,TRBV5-1,CASSLSHPDYTEAFF
TRBJ2-6,TRBV19,CASRQGLSGANVLTF
TRBJ2-7,TRBV5-6,CASISPGGNEQYF
TRBJ1-5,TRBV4-1,CASSHRTDSNQPQHF
TRBJ2-7,TRBV14,CASSQGSGRGKYEQYF
TRBJ2-2,TRBV20-1,CSASNLGGVGTGELFF
TRBJ1-2,TRBV25-1,CASSEMGRGNDYGYTF
TRBJ1-2,TRBV5-1,CASSLASPGGSDYGYTF
TRBJ1-5,TRBV28,CASSLASNQPQHF
TRBJ1-2,TRBV5-8,CASSRGQVSNYGYTF
TRBJ1-2,TRBV19,CASSIVREAYGYTF
TRBJ1-2,TRBV6-2/TRBV6-3,CASSYLSTFQFRDRGSDGYTF
TRBJ1-1,TRBV30,CAWSVGWAYTEAFF
TRBJ1-1,TRBV5-6,CASSFGQGGNTEAFF
TRBJ2-7,TRBV5-6,CASSLVLSGTSGEQYF
TRBJ1-1,TRBV20-1,CSVGQNTEAFF
TRBJ1-3,TRBV30,CAWSVTSIGNTIYF
TRBJ2-3,TRBV5-1,CASKTGGESDTQYF
TRBJ2-7,TRBV7-8,CASSLIIAGHEQYF
TRBJ2-6,TRBV5-5,CASSPRRMGGESGANVLTF
TRBJ1-5,TRBV7-9,CASSLGPGANQPQHF
TRBJ1-2,TRBV4-3,CASSQEEGANYGYTF
TRBJ2-5,TRBV19,CASSISALRRETQYF
TRBJ2-3,TRBV25-1,CASSEWRTEVTDTQYF
TRBJ2-5,TRBV10-3,CAIAEYQETQYF
TRBJ1-4,TRBV3-1/TRBV3-2,CASTLATGEEKLFF
TRBJ1-2,TRBV18,CASSPSHFITGINYGYTF
TRBJ1-5,TRBV18,CASSPNTGANQPQHF